This paragraph covers one T cell receptor (beta chain) sequence. The specificity of this receptor is unknown. It has no much larger one-base neighbor in the sample; base qualities were not kept. Each collaborating institution followed its own protocols to collect whole blood in K2EDTA tubes. For TCRbeta analysis, collaborators shipped samples in one of three forms: frozen whole blood, isolated PBMCs, or DNA extracted from either of those sample types. TCRbeta CDR3 regions were amplified from genomic DNA using the immunoSEQ Assay, a bias-controlled multiplex PCR. The original pipeline was this. The number of nucleated cells in each sample was estimated from the amplification of reference gene primers within the assay. To quantify the absolute abundance of each unique TCRbeta CDR3 rearrangement, sequence reads were collapsed and filtered. For each sample, productive Simpson clonality was calculated as the square root of Simpson's diversity index over productive rearrangements. What TCRdb holds here is the immuneACCESS table cut down to in-frame rearrangements. Part of the clones is not present; checked against another copy, under half of the missing clones reflect an unresolved V gene, and the others are unexplained. For V, J and clone size, that table is used; D and trimming come from the DNA. Counted in this sample were 55,000 to 80,000 clones; approximately 79% of them appeared once. About 16% of the sample is held by the ten biggest clonotypes.

This sample is part of a study of blood T cell repertoires in COVID-19 (dated by TCRdb to about 2020). Background on the whole study: Samples covering the acute and convalescent phases of COVID-19 were provided by collaborators in the United States, Italy and Spain. The samples were drawn from two sources: the first 160 participants of the ongoing ImmuneRACE study, and some 1,300 subjects contributed by 6 global collaborators. The dataset comprised deeply sampled blood TCRbeta repertoires from subjects exposed to, actively infected with, or recovered from COVID-19. Where HLA class I and class II types were available, the types were taken from metadata supplied by the sample provider, not from assay-based typing. The prospective study material was composed of cDNA or gDNA derived from T cells, B-cell-depleted T cells, or PBMCs. The sample metadata nearly always contained a de-identified subject ID, COVID-19 status, age in years and sex. A freely available public database, intended as a resource for researchers studying the immune response to SARS-CoV-2, is where the repertoires were released.

Points the paper makes about the study in general: The quantity of clinical and demographic metadata differed by source and by participant and was supplied without curation.

CDR1 MDHEN and CDR2 SYDVKM are derived from the germline V gene. The junction shows trimming of 6 bases on V and 0 bases on J, plus 11 bases between the germline ends. From its cysteine to its phenylalanine, the CDR3 spans 15 amino acids. Left in the record is the CDR3 DNA by itself, 45 bases read in frame from the first base. The sample taken for sequencing was peripheral blood. The V and J genes are TRBV28 and TRBJ2-2, and TRBD2 may be the D gene, going by 6 matching bases. The clonotype originates from a man aged 80 or over with active COVID-19. The CDR3 sequence is CASRVGGTNTGELFF. The DNA sequence is given as TGTGCCAGCAGAGTCGGCGGGACGAACACCGGGGAGCTGTTTTTT.